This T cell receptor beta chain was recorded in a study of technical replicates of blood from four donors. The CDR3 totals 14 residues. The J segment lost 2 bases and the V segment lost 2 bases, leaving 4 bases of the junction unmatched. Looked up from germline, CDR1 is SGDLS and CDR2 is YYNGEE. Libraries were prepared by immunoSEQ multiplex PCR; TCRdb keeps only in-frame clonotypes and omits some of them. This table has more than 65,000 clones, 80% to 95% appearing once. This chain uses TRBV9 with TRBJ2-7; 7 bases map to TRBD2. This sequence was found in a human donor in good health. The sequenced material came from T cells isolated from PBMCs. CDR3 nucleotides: TGTGCCAGCAGCGTCGGCGGGAGTCCCTACGAGCAGTACTTC. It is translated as CASSVGGSPYEQYF.